The 10 T cell receptor beta chains below come from one sample, sequenced in a study of CD8 T cells in ankylosing spondylitis. Whole-study findings and limits: Within ankylosing spondylitis blood, a TCR beta motif made up of eight or nine highly homologous variants appeared to be characteristic.

Each CDR3 protein is one row after TCRdb ran MiXCR on the 5' RACE reads. The table includes around 770,000 distinct CDR3 sequences, 15% to 20% detected once. No antigens are known for them. The sequencing input was blood, either unsorted or a sorted T cell fraction (not recorded which). Receptors were obtained from a male donor with ankylosing spondylitis.

This clonotype showed up just a few times. The chain combines TRBV20-1 with TRBJ2-7, with TRBD2 as a possible D gene (6 bases). Trimming shortened V by 4 bases and J by 3 bases, and 19 bases separated the two germline ends. The V gene's germline CDR1 is DFQATT and CDR2 SNEGSKA (reference sequence). The CDR3 loop spans 15 amino acids. The CDR3 coding sequence is TGCAGTGCTATTGATTTAGCGGCGCCAGGCTACGAGCAGTACTTC. Protein sequence: CSAIDLAAPGYEQYF.

This clonotype has only a few counts. V and J are TRBV7-2 and TRBJ2-5; 9 bases align to TRBD1. CDR3 length equals 16 residues. Trimming at V came to 5 bases and at J to 5 bases, leaving 12 bases not matched to a gene. CDR1 SGHTA and CDR2 FQGNSA come from the germline V gene. The chain's CDR3 is CASSKLQGASEETQYF. The CDR3 coding sequence is TGTGCCAGCAGCAAATTACAGGGGGCTTCGGAGGAGACCCAGTACTTC.

This clonotype was observed many times. This chain joins TRBV28 and TRBJ2-2; D unclear. Deletions cut 3 bases from V and 1 base from J, with 9 bases between. This CDR3 comprises 15 residues. Germline-derived CDR1 and CDR2 are MDHEN and SYDVKM. CDR3 bases: TGTGCCAGCAGTTTCAGGAGATGGAACACCGGGGAGCTGTTTTTT. Amino acids: CASSFRRWNTGELFF.

This chain links TRBV21-1 with TRBJ1-2. TRBV21-1 is a known pseudogene. The CDR3 length is 12 residues. In nucleotides, the CDR3 is TGTGCCAGCAGCAAAGTCGAAAATGGCTACACCTTC. Translated, it gives CASSKVENGYTF.

CDR3: CASSSPGRGPEAFF. CDR3 sequence (DNA): TGTGCCAGCAGTTCACCTGGACGGGGACCTGAAGCTTTCTTT. The chain links TRBV6-2 or TRBV6-3 to TRBJ1-1, with D possibly matching TRBD1 (5 bases). V shed 4 bases and J shed 6 bases, with 15 bases lying between them. The CDR3 sequence is 14 residues long. Germline CDR1 and CDR2: MNHEY and SVGEGT.

The chain has TRBV29-1 and TRBJ1-1; TRBD1 might be the D (5 bases). Per the germline V gene, CDR1 is SQVTM and CDR2 is ANQGSEA. The V and J ends lost 6 bases and 0 bases respectively, with 20 bases between them. This CDR3 contains 16 residues. CDR3 coding DNA: TGCAGCGTCCTAAGTGGGCCAGGGTCCATGAACACTGAAGCTTTCTTT. Its translation is CSVLSGPGSMNTEAFF.

This clonotype has only a few counts. The rearrangement joins TRBV6-2 or TRBV6-3 to TRBJ2-5; D assignment may be TRBD1 or TRBD2 (6 bases each). CDR3 length: 16 residues. The germline CDR1 and CDR2 sequences are MNHEY and SVGEGT. Trimming took 2 bases from V and 5 from J, leaving 18 bases between them. Here the CDR3 DNA reads TGTGCCAGCAGTTACGGTTTCGTCAGGGGAGGCGAGACCCAGTACTTC. This sequence encodes CASSYGFVRGGETQYF.

This chain joins TRBV6-1 and TRBJ2-2; no clear D gene. CDR3 length: 15 amino acids. Per germline, CDR1 MNHNS and CDR2 SASEGT. Trimming took off 6 bases at V and 0 bases at J, with 11 bases between the two ends. For the CDR3, the DNA is TGTGCCAGCAGACCCGGACCGGCGAACACCGGGGAGCTGTTTTTT. Encoded protein: CASRPGPANTGELFF.

This clonotype has a handful of counts. The CDR3: CASSLGGRAENEQFF. CDR3 DNA: TGTGCCAGCAGTTTGGGCGGGAGGGCCGAAAATGAGCAGTTCTTC. The rearrangement links TRBV12-3 or TRBV12-4 to TRBJ2-1; 9 bases agree with TRBD2. The CDR3 contains 15 residues. V lost 3 bases to trimming and J lost 7 bases; unmatched junction nucleotides: 7.

The genes are TRBV12-3 or TRBV12-4 and TRBJ2-7; the match to TRBD1 covers 11 bases. The CDR3 totals 15 residues. Germline trimming cut 5 bases from V and 4 bases from J; bases unmatched to any gene: 7. The CDR3 sequence: CASSISGTGGYEQYF. The DNA for the CDR3 is TGTGCCAGCAGTATTTCCGGGACAGGGGGATACGAGCAGTACTTC.